These T cell receptor beta chains were read from a single sample in a study of technical replicates of blood from a handful of donors. Using immunoSEQ multiplex PCR, the repertoire was profiled, and TCRdb retains in-frame clones only, with some absent. The sample comprises 70,000 to 95,000 clones, around 97% of which are singletons, and about 0.17% rests with the top ten. Material for sequencing was T cells isolated from PBMCs. These receptors were obtained from a human donor in good health. Each CDR3 is given with its conserved first and last residue. A D gene is named only where the DNA matches it firmly. Expanded clones get a size class; other rows say once, few or many, or leave the size out.

NA,TRBJ2-1,TRBV30,TRBD2,TGTGCCTGGGACGCTACTAGCGGGGGGGCCTACTACAATGAGCAGTTCTTC,CAWDATSGGAYYNEQFF
NA,TRBJ2-6,TRBV28,TRBD2,TGTGCCAGCAGTTTTAGGAAGAATAGCGGGAGACGAGCCGGGGCCAACGTCCTGACTTTC,CASSFRKNSGRRAGANVLTF
NA,TRBJ1-5,TRBV9,TRBD1,TGTGCCAGCAGCGTAGGACAGGGGTACAATCAGCCCCAGCATTTT,CASSVGQGYNQPQHF
NA,TRBJ2-3,TRBV29-1,TRBD2,TGCAGCGTTGACGGGGCGGGAGCTGATACGCAGTATTTT,CSVDGAGADTQYF
NA,TRBJ2-3,TRBV11-3,TRBD2,TGTGCCAGCAGCTCTCATAGCGGGAGTGGTGTAGATACGCAGTATTTT,CASSSHSGSGVDTQYF
NA,TRBJ2-5,TRBV28,TRBD1,TGTGCCAGCAGGCTAACAGGGGGTGGGTACCAAGAGACCCAGTACTTC,CASRLTGGGYQETQYF
NA,TRBJ1-5,TRBV27,TRBD1,TGTGCCAGCAGTCCCACTCGGGACAGGACGCCGCAGCCCCAGCATTTT,CASSPTRDRTPQPQHF
NA,TRBJ2-2,TRBV27,TRBD1,TGTGCCAGCAGTAAACAGGGGGCCACCGGGGAGCTGTTTTTT,CASSKQGATGELFF
once,TRBJ2-3,TRBV28,NA,TGTGCCAGCAGTTTAGGTGTGGGAGAAGATACGCAGTATTTT,CASSLGVGEDTQYF
NA,TRBJ1-1,TRBV5-1,NA,TGCGCCAGCAGCTTGGACAGACCGAACACTGAAGCTTTCTTT,CASSLDRPNTEAFF
NA,TRBJ1-2,TRBV9,TRBD1,TGTGCCAGCAGCCAAACAGGGGGCTATGGCTACACCTTC,CASSQTGGYGYTF
NA,TRBJ1-2,TRBV6-6,NA,TGTGCCAGCAGTTCGATACAGACGAACCTCTATGGCTACACCTTC,CASSSIQTNLYGYTF
NA,TRBJ2-7,TRBV9,NA,TGTGCCAGCAGCGTAGGGGCAGATTCCTACGAGCAGTACTTC,CASSVGADSYEQYF
NA,TRBJ1-2,TRBV4-1,TRBD1,TGCGCCAGCAGCCAAGTCAGGACAGGGCCAGATTACACCTTC,CASSQVRTGPDYTF
NA,TRBJ1-1,TRBV5-6,TRBD1,TGTGCCAGCAGCGCCAGGCCGGGACAGCCTGAAGCTTTCTTT,CASSARPGQPEAFF
NA,TRBJ1-1,TRBV2,NA,TGTGCCAGCAGCAGGAACTCGGACACTGAAGCTTTCTTT,CASSRNSDTEAFF
NA,TRBJ2-5,TRBV10-3,TRBD1,TGTGCCATCAGTGACGATCTGGACAGGGTTCAAGAGACCCAGTACTTC,CAISDDLDRVQETQYF
NA,TRBJ2-1,TRBV6-4,NA,TGTGCCAGCAGTGACTTGGGACACTCCTACAATGAGCAGTTCTTC,CASSDLGHSYNEQFF
NA,TRBJ2-3,TRBV11-2,NA,TGTGCCAGCAGCTTTTATCAGAGCACAGATACGCAGTATTTT,CASSFYQSTDTQYF
NA,TRBJ2-1,TRBV15,TRBD2,TGTGCCACCAGCAGAGATCCATTAGCGGGATTTAATGAGCAGTTCTTC,CATSRDPLAGFNEQFF
NA,TRBJ2-7,TRBV7-6,TRBD1,TGTGCCAGCAGCTTAGCGGGGGTGCAGGGGGCGTTAAAATACGAGCAGTACTTC,CASSLAGVQGALKYEQYF
once,TRBJ2-7,TRBV5-1,NA,TGCGCCAGCAGCTTGAGCGCGGAGGCCTACGAGCAGTACTTC,CASSLSAEAYEQYF
few,TRBJ1-2,TRBV9,NA,TGTGCCAGCGCAGGAGGTGGCTACACCTTC,CASAGGGYTF
NA,TRBJ1-2,TRBV11-3,NA,TGTGCCACTATTAATTCGTCAGGCAGGGCCATCTACTATGGCTACACCTTC,CATINSSGRAIYYGYTF
NA,TRBJ2-7,TRBV2,NA,TGTGCCAGCAGTGACAGACAGTACGAGCAGTACTTC,CASSDRQYEQYF
NA,TRBJ2-5,TRBV19,NA,TGTGCCAGTAGTATAGGGCAGACCCAGTACTTC,CASSIGQTQYF
once,TRBJ2-5,TRBV30,NA,TGTGCCTGGGCGGCAGGGGCCCCTCAAGAGACCCAGTACTTC,CAWAAGAPQETQYF
NA,TRBJ2-7,TRBV28,TRBD2,TGTGCCACTAGTCGGGGGGATAACCGCGAGCAGTACTTC,CATSRGDNREQYF
NA,TRBJ2-7,TRBV4-1,TRBD2,TGCGCCAGCAGCCAAGAGGCTAGCGGGAGGAGCGGGTACGAGCAGTACTTC,CASSQEASGRSGYEQYF
NA,TRBJ2-3,TRBV9,TRBD2,TGTGCCAGCGGCACGAGCGGGGGGTCTATCGATACGCAGTATTTT,CASGTSGGSIDTQYF
NA,TRBJ2-2,TRBV11-3,NA,TGTGCCAGCAGCACGGGAGATGCCCGAACCGGGGAGCTGTTTTTT,CASSTGDARTGELFF
NA,TRBJ2-7,TRBV6-5,NA,TGTGCCAGCAGTTACTCGATTCGGGGTTCCTACGAGCAGTACTTC,CASSYSIRGSYEQYF
NA,TRBJ1-1,TRBV6-5,NA,TGTGCCAGCAGATTCGGACAGTTGAACACTGAAGCTTTCTTT,CASRFGQLNTEAFF
NA,TRBJ1-1,TRBV2,NA,TGTGCCAGCACTGAAGGACTCCTCAACACTGAAGCTTTCTTT,CASTEGLLNTEAFF
NA,TRBJ2-1,TRBV29-1,TRBD2,TGCAGCGTTGCGGGACTAGCGGGGGATGATGAGCAGTTCTTC,CSVAGLAGDDEQFF
NA,TRBJ2-1,TRBV5-1,TRBD2,TGCGCCAGCAGCTTGGGACTAGCGGGACCCAATGAGCAGTTCTTC,CASSLGLAGPNEQFF
NA,TRBJ2-5,TRBV7-9,TRBD2,TGTGCCAGCAGCTTAGTGGGCGGGGGGGCCGGGGAGACCCAGTACTTC,CASSLVGGGAGETQYF
NA,TRBJ2-7,TRBV29-1,NA,TGCAGCGTTGAAGATCCGGCCGGGAAAACCTACGAGCAGTACTTC,CSVEDPAGKTYEQYF
NA,TRBJ1-6,TRBV2,TRBD1,TGTGCCAGCAGTACAGAAGGGGGCAATTCACCCCTCCACTTT,CASSTEGGNSPLHF
NA,TRBJ2-5,TRBV7-6,TRBD2,TGTGCCAGCAGCTTAAACCTAGGAGCGGGAGGGCCTAGTGAGACCCAGTACTTC,CASSLNLGAGGPSETQYF
NA,TRBJ2-2,TRBV11-3,TRBD2,TGTGCCAGCAGCTTAGGACTAGCGGGAGGAGGAGCGGAGCTGTTTTTT,CASSLGLAGGGAELFF
once,TRBJ2-7,TRBV4-1,TRBD2,TGCGCCAGCAGCCCGGGACTAGAAGTTTACGAGCAGTACTTC,CASSPGLEVYEQYF
NA,TRBJ2-6,TRBV5-1,NA,TGCGCCAGCAGCCTCTGGGACACCAACGTCCTGACTTTC,CASSLWDTNVLTF
NA,TRBJ1-4,TRBV7-6,NA,TGTGCCAGCAGCTTTAGTAACCGTGAAAAACTGTTTTTT,CASSFSNREKLFF
NA,TRBJ1-2,TRBV27,NA,TGTGCCAGTCCCGGTCCTTACTATGGCTACACCTTC,CASPGPYYGYTF
NA,TRBJ2-7,TRBV28,TRBD2,TGTGCCAGCAGGCCTGGACTAGCGGGGGCCTACGAGCAGTACTTC,CASRPGLAGAYEQYF
NA,TRBJ1-4,TRBV28,NA,TGTGCCAGCTCAAGGGAGGGTGATAATGAAAAACTGTTTTTT,CASSREGDNEKLFF
NA,TRBJ2-7,TRBV5-8,NA,TGTGCCAGCAGCTTGGGCGGGGTAGGCTACGAGCAGTACTTC,CASSLGGVGYEQYF
NA,TRBJ1-6,TRBV6-5,TRBD1,TGTGCCAGCAGTCCGCAGGGGGCATCCAATTCACCCCTCCACTTT,CASSPQGASNSPLHF
NA,TRBJ1-1,TRBV6-4,NA,TGTGCCAGCAGGAGAGAGGTTGGGAACACTGAAGCTTTCTTT,CASRREVGNTEAFF
NA,TRBJ2-4,TRBV5-4,NA,TGTGCCAGCAGCTACCGTCCCAGTAACATTCAGTACTTC,CASSYRPSNIQYF
NA,TRBJ2-2,TRBV5-4,NA,TGTGCCAGCAGCTTGGGGCTAGCCGGAAACACCGGGGAGCTGTTTTTT,CASSLGLAGNTGELFF
NA,TRBJ2-3,TRBV6-5,NA,TGTGCCAGCAGAAATCAGGTTTGGGGCACAGATACGCAGTATTTT,CASRNQVWGTDTQYF
NA,TRBJ1-5,TRBV19,NA,TGTGCCAGTAGTATAGGGACAGCTAGCAATCAGCCCCAGCATTTT,CASSIGTASNQPQHF
once,TRBJ2-3,TRBV9,NA,TGTGCCAGCAGCCCCCGGTCCCTGAGCACAGATACGCAGTATTTT,CASSPRSLSTDTQYF
NA,TRBJ2-7,TRBV6-1,TRBD1,TGTGCCAGCAGGACCCGGACAGGCAACTACGAGCAGTACTTC,CASRTRTGNYEQYF
once,TRBJ2-7,TRBV20-1,NA,TGCAGTGCTGCACAGGGCTACGAGCAGTACTTC,CSAAQGYEQYF
once,TRBJ2-2,TRBV21-1,NA,TGTGCCAGCAGCAAAGTCCTCCTGGGTAGCTCAGCCGGGGAGCTGTTTTTT,CASSKVLLGSSAGELFF
NA,TRBJ2-1,TRBV29-1,NA,TGCAGCGTTGGGCTCCGGGACATCAATGAGCAGTTCTTC,CSVGLRDINEQFF
NA,TRBJ2-4,TRBV9,TRBD1,TGTGCCAGCAGCGTAGAAGGGGGCGGGAACATTCAGTACTTC,CASSVEGGGNIQYF